Sequencing of this TCR beta chain was carried out in a study of OX40 agonist ivuxolimab in advanced cancers. Study-wide context: Ivuxolimab, an agonistic anti-OX40 (CD134) antibody, was given to patients.

Produced via immunoSEQ multiplex PCR; TCRdb's table is partial and in-frame only. This sample has 70,000 to 85,000 clones, with 90% to 95% found just once. Study results and caveats: Both CD4+ and CD8+ T cell populations in blood had undergone clonal expansion by week 6 at 0.1 to 3.0 mg/kg. Partial responders receiving 0.1-3.0 mg/kg showed among the lowest clonal expansion. Expanded peripheral T cell antigen specificity was not determined.

Of note for this clone: Its antigen is as yet unknown.

Trimming took off 8 bases at V and 8 bases at J, with 15 bases between the two ends. Germline lookup yields CDR1 LNHDA and CDR2 SQIVND (reference sequence). The CDR3 has 12 amino acids. Sequenced here: CD4+ or CD8+ T cells sorted from blood, sampled in a trial of the OX40 agonist ivuxolimab. The rearrangement joins TRBV19 to TRBJ1-1; possibly TRBD1 for D (6 bases). This receptor was identified in an adult with an advanced solid tumor such as melanoma, head and neck, liver or kidney cancer. The CDR3 protein is CASSWGTGEAFF. The CDR3 DNA follows: TGTGCCAGTTCCTGGGGAACAGGGGAAGCTTTCTTT.